This is a list of T cell receptor beta chains from one sample in a study of OX40 agonist ivuxolimab in advanced cancers. Profiling relied on immunoSEQ multiplex PCR, and the TCRdb table lists in-frame clones only, not all of them. Altogether tens of thousands of clones are present, roughly 92% being singletons, with the ten largest covering around a sixth. This sample comprised CD4+ or CD8+ T cells sorted from blood, obtained in a trial of the OX40 agonist ivuxolimab. Every receptor here comes from an adult with an advanced solid tumor such as melanoma, head and neck, liver or kidney cancer. Both conserved end residues are trimmed from each CDR3.

v_gene: TRBV6-6; j_gene: TRBJ2-7; CDR3aa: ASSARTSETYEQY
v_gene: TRBV15; j_gene: TRBJ1-5; CDR3aa: ATSRDRQGGQPQH
v_gene: TRBV28; j_gene: TRBJ2-1; CDR3aa: ASSFLQGAYNEQF
v_gene: TRBV9; j_gene: TRBJ2-6; CDR3aa: ASSVGGSGANVLT
v_gene: TRBV2; j_gene: TRBJ2-7; CDR3aa: ASSPRRELNPYEQY
v_gene: TRBV27; j_gene: TRBJ2-7; CDR3aa: ASSPLTSYEQY
v_gene: TRBV14; j_gene: TRBJ2-1; CDR3aa: ASSYLAVWMNEQF
v_gene: TRBV27; j_gene: TRBJ1-4; CDR3aa: ASSFDSPATNEKLF
v_gene: TRBV14; j_gene: TRBJ1-1; CDR3aa: ASSPQYPSNTEAF
v_gene: TRBV7-7; j_gene: TRBJ2-7; CDR3aa: ASSFGVNDYEQY
v_gene: TRBV6-5; j_gene: TRBJ2-7; CDR3aa: ASSYSSRGDEQY
v_gene: TRBV6-5; j_gene: TRBJ2-1; CDR3aa: ASSYSLGNEQF
v_gene: TRBV28; j_gene: TRBJ2-1; CDR3aa: ASSLRRTSGSYEQF
v_gene: TRBV28; j_gene: TRBJ1-5; CDR3aa: ASSLAGQGARSNQPQH
v_gene: TRBV7-2; j_gene: TRBJ2-7; CDR3aa: ASSFPGQGTAYEQY
v_gene: TRBV19; j_gene: TRBJ2-1; CDR3aa: ASSLAGNTYNEQF
v_gene: TRBV29-1; j_gene: TRBJ1-1; CDR3aa: SVVAQTNEAF
v_gene: TRBV29-1; j_gene: TRBJ1-1; CDR3aa: TDQLDTEAF
v_gene: TRBV7-8; j_gene: TRBJ2-2; CDR3aa: ASSLNLAGFTGELF
v_gene: TRBV6-1; j_gene: TRBJ1-5; CDR3aa: ASSEGGEGQPQH
v_gene: TRBV28; j_gene: TRBJ1-5; CDR3aa: ASSLWDSRNQPQH
v_gene: TRBV27; j_gene: TRBJ2-1; CDR3aa: ASSLRRGLAGGPRGDEQF
v_gene: TRBV27; j_gene: TRBJ2-2; CDR3aa: ASSLRQGTGELF
v_gene: TRBV5-6; j_gene: TRBJ2-1; CDR3aa: ASSPWENEQF
v_gene: TRBV7-9; j_gene: TRBJ2-3; CDR3aa: ASRLGSDTQY
v_gene: TRBV4-1; j_gene: TRBJ2-7; CDR3aa: ASSQSTGEYEQY
v_gene: TRBV9; j_gene: TRBJ2-3; CDR3aa: ASSVERGGQGQITQY
v_gene: TRBV9; j_gene: TRBJ2-7; CDR3aa: ASSVNSGRVYEQY
v_gene: TRBV7-8; j_gene: TRBJ2-5; CDR3aa: ASSLGAVQETQY
v_gene: TRBV7-9; j_gene: TRBJ2-7; CDR3aa: ASSQQSWSSYEQY
v_gene: TRBV19; j_gene: TRBJ1-4; CDR3aa: ASSIRVRGTENEKLF
v_gene: TRBV19; j_gene: TRBJ1-1; CDR3aa: ASSSLDSANTEAF
v_gene: TRBV4-3; j_gene: TRBJ2-3; CDR3aa: ASSQGSARDTQY
v_gene: TRBV28; j_gene: TRBJ1-1; CDR3aa: ASSLWPQGLNTEAF
v_gene: TRBV6-5; j_gene: TRBJ2-7; CDR3aa: ASSTHRGQTYEQY
v_gene: TRBV30; j_gene: TRBJ2-3; CDR3aa: AWGGQPGSRDTQY
v_gene: TRBV12-5; j_gene: TRBJ1-1; CDR3aa: ASGLGSEAF
v_gene: TRBV7-8; j_gene: TRBJ2-7; CDR3aa: ASSFAREALRYSYEQY
v_gene: TRBV9; j_gene: TRBJ2-1; CDR3aa: ASSVGLAGYNEQF
v_gene: TRBV7-4; j_gene: TRBJ2-7; CDR3aa: ASSPSAGERGCSYEQY
v_gene: TRBV28; j_gene: TRBJ1-5; CDR3aa: ASSLTTGLSNQPQH
v_gene: TRBV5-6; j_gene: TRBJ2-6; CDR3aa: ASSILFSGAGANVLT
v_gene: TRBV5-1; j_gene: TRBJ2-2; CDR3aa: ASSWPGAGGITGELF
v_gene: TRBV7-9; j_gene: TRBJ2-1; CDR3aa: ASSYPTGTGGLNEQF
v_gene: TRBV19; j_gene: TRBJ2-7; CDR3aa: ASSPLLRANQY
v_gene: TRBV9; j_gene: TRBJ2-7; CDR3aa: ASSVGSGVRKQY
v_gene: TRBV19; j_gene: TRBJ2-1; CDR3aa: ASRGKGEYNEQF
v_gene: TRBV19; j_gene: TRBJ2-1; CDR3aa: ASSSNRMGVSYNEQF
v_gene: TRBV5-6; j_gene: TRBJ1-2; CDR3aa: ASITGTGGLYGYT
v_gene: TRBV2; j_gene: TRBJ2-1; CDR3aa: ASRRDEQF
v_gene: TRBV5-6; j_gene: TRBJ1-1; CDR3aa: ASNPTGYTEAF
v_gene: TRBV27; j_gene: TRBJ2-7; CDR3aa: ASSTTGAYEQY
v_gene: TRBV29-1; j_gene: TRBJ2-1; CDR3aa: SVVASGATYNEQF
v_gene: TRBV9; j_gene: TRBJ2-2; CDR3aa: ASSVDQGAGELF
v_gene: TRBV27; j_gene: TRBJ2-7; CDR3aa: ASSAGTSGYEQY
v_gene: TRBV19; j_gene: TRBJ2-7; CDR3aa: ASRSAVSYEQY